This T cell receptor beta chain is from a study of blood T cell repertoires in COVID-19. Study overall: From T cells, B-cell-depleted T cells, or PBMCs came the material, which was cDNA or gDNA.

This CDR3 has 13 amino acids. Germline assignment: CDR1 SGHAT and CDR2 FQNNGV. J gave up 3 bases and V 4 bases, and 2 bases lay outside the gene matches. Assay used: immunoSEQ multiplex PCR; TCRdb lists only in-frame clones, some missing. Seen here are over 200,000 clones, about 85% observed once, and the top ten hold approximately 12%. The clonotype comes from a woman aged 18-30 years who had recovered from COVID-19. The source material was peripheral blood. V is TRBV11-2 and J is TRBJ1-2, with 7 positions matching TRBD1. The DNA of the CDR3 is TGTGCCAGCAGCTCAGACAGGGACTATGGCTACACCTTC. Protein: CASSSDRDYGYTF.